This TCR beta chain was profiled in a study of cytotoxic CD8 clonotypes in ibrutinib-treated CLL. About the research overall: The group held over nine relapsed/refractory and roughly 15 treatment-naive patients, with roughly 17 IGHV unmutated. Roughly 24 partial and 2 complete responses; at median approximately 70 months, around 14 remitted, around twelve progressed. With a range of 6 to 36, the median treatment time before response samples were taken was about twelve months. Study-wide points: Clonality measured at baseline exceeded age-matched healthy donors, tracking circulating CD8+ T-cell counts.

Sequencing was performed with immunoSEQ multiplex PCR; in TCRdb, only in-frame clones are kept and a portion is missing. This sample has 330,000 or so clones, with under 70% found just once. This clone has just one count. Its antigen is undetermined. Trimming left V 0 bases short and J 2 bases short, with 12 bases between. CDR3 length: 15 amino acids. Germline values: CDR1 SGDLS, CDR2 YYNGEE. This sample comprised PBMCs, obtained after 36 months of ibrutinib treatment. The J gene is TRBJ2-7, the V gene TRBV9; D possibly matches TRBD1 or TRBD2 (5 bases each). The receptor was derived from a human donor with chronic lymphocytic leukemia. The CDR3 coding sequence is TGTGCCAGCAGCGTAGCTGGGACCGCCCCCTACGAGCAGTACTTC. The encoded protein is CASSVAGTAPYEQYF.